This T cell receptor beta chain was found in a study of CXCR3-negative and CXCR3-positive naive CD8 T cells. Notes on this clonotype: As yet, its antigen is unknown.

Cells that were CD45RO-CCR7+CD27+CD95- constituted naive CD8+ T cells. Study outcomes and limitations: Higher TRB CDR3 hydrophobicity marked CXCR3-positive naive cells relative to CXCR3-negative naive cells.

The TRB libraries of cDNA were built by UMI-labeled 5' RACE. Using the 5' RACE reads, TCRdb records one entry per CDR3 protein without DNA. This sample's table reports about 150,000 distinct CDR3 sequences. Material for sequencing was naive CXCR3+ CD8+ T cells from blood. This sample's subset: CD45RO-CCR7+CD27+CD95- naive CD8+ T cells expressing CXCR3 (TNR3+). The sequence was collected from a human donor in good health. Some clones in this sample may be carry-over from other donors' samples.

The CDR3 protein is CASSLIERDTEAFF. The chain carries TRBV12-3 or TRBV12-4 and TRBJ1-1. The CDR3 spans 14 residues.